This T cell receptor (beta chain) is drawn from a study of blood T cell repertoires in COVID-19. Study background: PBMCs, B-cell-depleted T cells, or T cells provided the cDNA or gDNA that made up the material.

Libraries were prepared by immunoSEQ multiplex PCR; TCRdb keeps only in-frame clonotypes and omits some of them. The sample has 200,000 or so clones; roughly 85% are singletons. This clone appeared many times. V dropped 6 bases and J dropped 0 bases, with 9 bases sitting between them. Germline V CDR1 and CDR2: LNHDA, SQIVND (reference sequence). The length of the CDR3 is 15 residues. V is TRBV19 and J is TRBJ1-6; D not certain. The receptor's source is a woman in her thirties or forties with acute COVID-19. Sequencing was carried out using PBMCs or T cells enriched from blood (not recorded which). This CDR3 is CASSGMSSYNSPLHF. CDR3 sequence (DNA): TGTGCCAGTAGCGGGATGAGCTCCTATAATTCACCCCTCCACTTT.